The 27 T cell receptor beta chains below were found in one sample sequenced in a study of cytomegalovirus exposure and HLA in healthy donors. Both 60 Vbeta primers and 13 Jbeta primers went into the PCR. The method was immunoSEQ multiplex PCR; TCRdb's version includes in-frame clones alone and lacks a portion of them. The sample includes 49,000 or so clones. Sequencing was performed on PBMCs. The receptors come from a man aged 40-49 years in good health and CMV-seropositive.

The CDR3 DNA reads TGCGCCAGCAGCCAAGAGGGAGTTTCGCGCGATACGCAGTATTTT. Protein: CASSQEGVSRDTQYF. The V call is TRBV4-1, the J call TRBJ2-3, with D possibly being TRBD2 (5 bases). The ends were cut back, 0 bases at V and 6 bases at J, with 13 bases in the middle. There are 15 residues in the CDR3. Germline V gene data show CDR1 as MGHRA and CDR2 as YSYEKL.

This chain links TRBV7-2 with TRBJ1-5; no reliable D call. CDR3 length: 13 residues. Germline V gene sequence: CDR1 SGHTA, CDR2 FQGNSA. V was trimmed by 1 base and J by 6 bases, leaving 7 bases between them. Here the CDR3 reads CASSLDSVQPQHF. CDR3 nucleotide sequence: TGTGCCAGCAGCTTAGATAGCGTTCAGCCCCAGCATTTT.

This sequence joins TRBV11-3 and TRBJ2-7, with D possibly being TRBD2 (6 bases). The length of the CDR3 is 13 residues. CDR1 is SGHNT and CDR2 is YENEEA in the germline V gene. Deletions cut 4 bases from V and 1 base from J, with 8 bases between. The CDR3 reads CASSWDSSYEQYF. CDR3 in DNA: TGTGCCAGCAGCTGGGACTCGTCCTACGAGCAGTACTTC.

This sequence joins TRBV6-5 and TRBJ2-3; 10 nucleotides match TRBD2. V shed 6 bases and J 8 bases; nucleotides not matched to a gene: 5. Germline CDR1 MNHEY, CDR2 SVGAGI. The length of the CDR3 is 13 residues. CDR3 residues: CASREREGSTQYF. As DNA, the CDR3 is TGTGCCAGCAGAGAGCGGGAGGGGAGTACGCAGTATTTT.

This sequence joins TRBV11-1 and TRBJ2-7, with D possibly TRBD1 on 6 matching bases. The germline gives CDR1 SGHAT, CDR2 FQDESV (reference sequence). Trimming left V 3 bases short and J 6 bases short, with 12 bases between. This CDR3 contains 13 residues. The CDR3 sequence: CASSFLQGSEQYF. The CDR3 DNA sequence: TGTGCCAGCAGCTTCTTACAGGGAAGCGAGCAGTACTTC.

CDR3 sequence: CASRPAQGNTEAFF. CDR3 bases: TGCGCCAGCAGGCCCGCTCAGGGGAACACTGAAGCTTTCTTT. The gene calls are TRBV5-1 and TRBJ1-1; possible D gene TRBD1, 5 bases. Trimming took 5 bases from V and 1 from J, leaving 12 bases between them. The CDR3 runs 14 residues. In germline, CDR1 is SGHRS, CDR2 YFSETQ.

As to this clone: A junction end diverges from the germline sequence, so it may reflect a read error. This chain connects TRBV2 to TRBJ2-7; 12 bases agree with TRBD1. The CDR3 consists of 12 residues. The germline V gene encodes CDR1 SNHLY and CDR2 FYNNEI. Written as DNA, the CDR3 is TGTGCCAGCAGTTTGAATGGGGACAGGGGGCTCTTC. Its protein is CASSLNGDRGLF.

The chain joins TRBV19 to TRBJ1-2; D gene unclear. Trimming stripped 5 bases from V and 5 bases from J, with 9 bases between. The CDR3 loop spans 12 amino acids. Germline V lookup: CDR1 LNHDA, CDR2 SQIVND (reference sequence). The chain's CDR3 is CASSPRDYGYTF. CDR3 sequence (DNA): TGTGCCAGTAGTCCCCGCGATTATGGCTACACCTTC.

The gene calls are TRBV9 and TRBJ1-5, with D unresolved. Germline CDR1 is SGDLS and CDR2 is YYNGEE. The CDR3 loop spans 15 amino acids. The ends were cut back, 0 bases at V and 0 bases at J, with 7 bases in the middle. CDR3 DNA: TGTGCCAGCAGCGTAGGAGGTAATAGCAATCAGCCCCAGCATTTT. It translates to CASSVGGNSNQPQHF.

This chain joins TRBV27 and TRBJ2-5, with 13 bases matching TRBD2. Per germline, CDR1 MNHEY and CDR2 SMNVEV (reference sequence). This CDR3 has 14 amino acids. The ends lost 5 bases at V and 4 bases at J; junction bases unmatched: 1. The CDR3 is CASSRLAGGETQYF. In DNA form, the CDR3 reads TGTGCCAGCAGTAGACTAGCGGGAGGAGAGACCCAGTACTTC.

CDR3 loop: CASSPRVRLTDTQYF. CDR3 sequence (DNA): TGTGCCAGCTCCCCCAGGGTTCGGCTCACAGATACGCAGTATTTT. The chain links TRBV2 to TRBJ2-3, with D perhaps matching TRBD1 (5 bases). This CDR3 spans 15 amino acids. The V end was cut by 8 bases, the J end by 2 bases, with 17 bases between. The germline gives CDR1 SNHLY, CDR2 FYNNEI.

The chain links TRBV4-2 to TRBJ2-1, with 8 bases lining up with TRBD2. Germline trimming cut 5 bases from V and 7 bases from J; bases unmatched to any gene: 7. This CDR3 has 14 amino acids. Germline V gene lookup returns CDR1 LGHNA and CDR2 YNFKEQ. In nucleotides, the CDR3 is TGTGCCAGCAGCAAAAGACGGGGGGGGAATGAGCAGTTCTTC. This encodes CASSKRRGGNEQFF.

The V call is TRBV18, the J call TRBJ2-7, with 7 bases fitting TRBD2. CDR3 length: 15 residues. V was pared by 3 bases and J by 0 bases, with 5 bases of the junction left unmatched. Germline V gives CDR1 KGHSH, CDR2 LQKENI. CDR3: CASSPGLLLSYEQYF. In DNA, the CDR3 is TGTGCCAGCTCACCGGGACTACTCCTCTCCTACGAGCAGTACTTC.

This sequence joins TRBV18 and TRBJ2-2; D call uncertain. Germline lookup yields CDR1 KGHSH and CDR2 LQKENI. Deletions cut 5 bases from V and 0 bases from J, with 7 bases between. CDR3 length: 14 amino acids. The CDR3 loop is CASSVTSNTGELFF. Written as DNA, the CDR3 is TGTGCCAGCTCAGTCACTTCGAACACCGGGGAGCTGTTTTTT.

V and J are TRBV5-8 and TRBJ1-5, with D tentatively TRBD1 (6 bases). This CDR3 region has 14 residues. Germline V lookup: CDR1 SGHTS, CDR2 YDEGEE. The V and J ends lost 3 bases and 7 bases respectively, with 14 bases between them. This chain's CDR3 is CASSSQGWGQPQHF. CDR3 bases: TGTGCCAGCAGCTCACAGGGTTGGGGCCAGCCCCAGCATTTT.

The V call is TRBV6-5, the J call TRBJ1-6; unclear D gene. The germline V gene encodes CDR1 MNHEY and CDR2 SVGAGI. V lost 0 bases to trimming and J lost 0 bases, with 3 bases between them. The CDR3 runs 15 residues. Here the CDR3 reads CASSYSSSYNSPLHF. CDR3 DNA: TGTGCCAGCAGTTACTCGAGCTCCTATAATTCACCCCTCCACTTT.

This chain joins TRBV27 and TRBJ2-7, with 7 bases matching TRBD1. Germline lookup yields CDR1 MNHEY and CDR2 SMNVEV (reference sequence). CDR3 length: 14 residues. Losses at the gene ends were 2 bases for V and 4 bases for J; bases not matched to a gene: 5. CDR3 in amino acids: CASSLLTGAYEQYF. CDR3 nucleotides: TGTGCCAGCAGTTTACTAACAGGGGCTTACGAGCAGTACTTC.

The chain joins TRBV30 to TRBJ2-7; D gene unclear. Per germline, CDR1 GTSNPN and CDR2 SVGIG (reference sequence). The V gene lost 0 bases and the J gene lost 2 bases, with 11 bases spanning the gap. The CDR3 consists of 14 residues. CDR3 sequence (DNA): TGTGCCTGGAGTGTACTCGACAAGGCCTACGAGCAGTACTTC. It specifies CAWSVLDKAYEQYF. The full variable domain, completed using reference TRBV30 and TRBJ2-7, is SQTIHQWPATLVQPVGSPLSLECTVEGTSNPNLYWYRQAAGRGLQLLFYSVGIGQISSEVPQNLSASRPQDRQFILSSKKLLLSDSGFYLCAWSVLDKAYEQYFGPGTRLTVT.

V and J are TRBV5-6 and TRBJ2-1; 12 positions match TRBD2. Germline V gives CDR1 SGHDT, CDR2 YYEEEE. J gave up 4 bases and V 4 bases, and 6 bases lay outside the gene matches. The CDR3 has 16 residues. CDR3 bases: TGTGCCAGCAGCCTACCTAGCGGGGGGGCGTACAATGAGCAGTTCTTC. It specifies CASSLPSGGAYNEQFF.

The chain couples TRBV18 to TRBJ1-1; D remains unclear. The CDR3 is made up of 12 amino acids. Germline V CDR1 and CDR2: KGHSH, LQKENI. V was clipped by 1 base and J by 6 bases, with 6 bases between them. The CDR3 nucleotides read TGTGCCAGCTCACCACGGAGGTCTGAAGCTTTCTTT. The encoded protein is CASSPRRSEAFF. Based on the CDR3 plus reference TRBV18 and TRBJ1-1, the full variable domain is NAGVMQNPRHLVRRRGQEARLRCSPMKGHSHVYWYRQLPEEGLKFMVYLQKENIIDESGMPKERFSAEFPKEGPSILRIQQVVRGDSAAYFCASSPRRSEAFFGQGTRLTVV.

This chain connects TRBV19 to TRBJ1-5; 8 positions match TRBD1. Germline V lookup: CDR1 LNHDA, CDR2 SQIVND (reference sequence). With 3 bases clipped from V and 1 base from J, the junction kept 8 bases outside the gene matches. The CDR3 length is 17 residues. CDR3 protein: CASSIRGQGASNQPQHF. CDR3 in DNA: TGTGCCAGTAGTATTCGTGGTCAGGGGGCGAGCAATCAGCCCCAGCATTTT.

The V gene is TRBV7-9, the J gene TRBJ2-1; TRBD2 is a possible D gene (6 bases). The CDR3 covers 12 residues. Trimming shortened V by 11 bases and J by 5 bases, and 13 bases separated the two germline ends. Germline V CDR1 and CDR2: SEHNR, FQNEAQ (reference sequence). CDR3 region: CAGGTVDNEQFF. The CDR3 region has the DNA TGTGCCGGCGGGACGGTCGACAATGAGCAGTTCTTC. Full variable domain (remainder filled in from reference TRBV7-9 and TRBJ2-1): DTGVSQNPRHKITKRGQNVTFRCDPISEHNRLYWYRQTLGQGPEFLTYFQNEAQLEKSRLLSDRFSAERPKGSFSTLEIQRTEQGDSAMYLCAGGTVDNEQFFGPGTRLTVL.

V gene TRBV28 combines with J gene TRBJ1-2; TRBD1 agrees at 7 bases. Germline V gene lookup returns CDR1 MDHEN and CDR2 SYDVKM. The CDR3 covers 13 residues. J gave up 5 bases and V 8 bases, and 8 bases lay outside the gene matches. CDR3 DNA: TGTGCCAGCTCTCTGACAGGGACGTATGGCTACACCTTC. As protein: CASSLTGTYGYTF.

The chain combines TRBV5-6 with TRBJ2-2; D perhaps matches TRBD1 (5 bases). V was cut by 0 bases and J by 8 bases, with 5 bases left in between. Per the germline V gene, CDR1 is SGHDT and CDR2 is YYEEEE. CDR3 size: 12 residues. The CDR3 here is CASSLDRGELFF. CDR3 sequence (DNA): TGTGCCAGCAGCTTGGACAGGGGGGAGCTGTTTTTT.

The V and J genes are TRBV7-9 and TRBJ1-4; no reliable D call. This CDR3 contains 11 residues. V was trimmed by 5 bases and J by 5 bases, leaving 3 bases between them. Per germline, CDR1 SEHNR and CDR2 FQNEAQ (reference sequence). The CDR3 protein is CASSRNEKLFF. CDR3 in DNA: TGTGCCAGCAGCCGGAATGAAAAACTGTTTTTT.

The chain carries TRBV6-5 and TRBJ1-1, with 7 bases matching TRBD1. This CDR3 region has 13 residues. Unmatched junction bases numbered 3, after V lost 4 bases and J lost 4 bases. Germline CDR1 reads MNHEY; CDR2 reads SVGAGI. In nucleotides, the CDR3 is TGTGCCAGCAGTTTAGGGGGCGGCACTGAAGCTTTCTTT. Amino acid sequence: CASSLGGGTEAFF.

The chain combines TRBV7-3 with TRBJ2-1; no firm D call. Between the trimmed V and J ends, which lost 3 bases and 0 bases, there was a span of 9 bases. Germline CDR1 SGHTA, CDR2 FQGTGA. The CDR3 extends over 15 amino acids. DNA for the CDR3: TGTGCCAGCAGCTTCGACTTTAGCTCCTACAATGAGCAGTTCTTC. Its translation is CASSFDFSSYNEQFF.